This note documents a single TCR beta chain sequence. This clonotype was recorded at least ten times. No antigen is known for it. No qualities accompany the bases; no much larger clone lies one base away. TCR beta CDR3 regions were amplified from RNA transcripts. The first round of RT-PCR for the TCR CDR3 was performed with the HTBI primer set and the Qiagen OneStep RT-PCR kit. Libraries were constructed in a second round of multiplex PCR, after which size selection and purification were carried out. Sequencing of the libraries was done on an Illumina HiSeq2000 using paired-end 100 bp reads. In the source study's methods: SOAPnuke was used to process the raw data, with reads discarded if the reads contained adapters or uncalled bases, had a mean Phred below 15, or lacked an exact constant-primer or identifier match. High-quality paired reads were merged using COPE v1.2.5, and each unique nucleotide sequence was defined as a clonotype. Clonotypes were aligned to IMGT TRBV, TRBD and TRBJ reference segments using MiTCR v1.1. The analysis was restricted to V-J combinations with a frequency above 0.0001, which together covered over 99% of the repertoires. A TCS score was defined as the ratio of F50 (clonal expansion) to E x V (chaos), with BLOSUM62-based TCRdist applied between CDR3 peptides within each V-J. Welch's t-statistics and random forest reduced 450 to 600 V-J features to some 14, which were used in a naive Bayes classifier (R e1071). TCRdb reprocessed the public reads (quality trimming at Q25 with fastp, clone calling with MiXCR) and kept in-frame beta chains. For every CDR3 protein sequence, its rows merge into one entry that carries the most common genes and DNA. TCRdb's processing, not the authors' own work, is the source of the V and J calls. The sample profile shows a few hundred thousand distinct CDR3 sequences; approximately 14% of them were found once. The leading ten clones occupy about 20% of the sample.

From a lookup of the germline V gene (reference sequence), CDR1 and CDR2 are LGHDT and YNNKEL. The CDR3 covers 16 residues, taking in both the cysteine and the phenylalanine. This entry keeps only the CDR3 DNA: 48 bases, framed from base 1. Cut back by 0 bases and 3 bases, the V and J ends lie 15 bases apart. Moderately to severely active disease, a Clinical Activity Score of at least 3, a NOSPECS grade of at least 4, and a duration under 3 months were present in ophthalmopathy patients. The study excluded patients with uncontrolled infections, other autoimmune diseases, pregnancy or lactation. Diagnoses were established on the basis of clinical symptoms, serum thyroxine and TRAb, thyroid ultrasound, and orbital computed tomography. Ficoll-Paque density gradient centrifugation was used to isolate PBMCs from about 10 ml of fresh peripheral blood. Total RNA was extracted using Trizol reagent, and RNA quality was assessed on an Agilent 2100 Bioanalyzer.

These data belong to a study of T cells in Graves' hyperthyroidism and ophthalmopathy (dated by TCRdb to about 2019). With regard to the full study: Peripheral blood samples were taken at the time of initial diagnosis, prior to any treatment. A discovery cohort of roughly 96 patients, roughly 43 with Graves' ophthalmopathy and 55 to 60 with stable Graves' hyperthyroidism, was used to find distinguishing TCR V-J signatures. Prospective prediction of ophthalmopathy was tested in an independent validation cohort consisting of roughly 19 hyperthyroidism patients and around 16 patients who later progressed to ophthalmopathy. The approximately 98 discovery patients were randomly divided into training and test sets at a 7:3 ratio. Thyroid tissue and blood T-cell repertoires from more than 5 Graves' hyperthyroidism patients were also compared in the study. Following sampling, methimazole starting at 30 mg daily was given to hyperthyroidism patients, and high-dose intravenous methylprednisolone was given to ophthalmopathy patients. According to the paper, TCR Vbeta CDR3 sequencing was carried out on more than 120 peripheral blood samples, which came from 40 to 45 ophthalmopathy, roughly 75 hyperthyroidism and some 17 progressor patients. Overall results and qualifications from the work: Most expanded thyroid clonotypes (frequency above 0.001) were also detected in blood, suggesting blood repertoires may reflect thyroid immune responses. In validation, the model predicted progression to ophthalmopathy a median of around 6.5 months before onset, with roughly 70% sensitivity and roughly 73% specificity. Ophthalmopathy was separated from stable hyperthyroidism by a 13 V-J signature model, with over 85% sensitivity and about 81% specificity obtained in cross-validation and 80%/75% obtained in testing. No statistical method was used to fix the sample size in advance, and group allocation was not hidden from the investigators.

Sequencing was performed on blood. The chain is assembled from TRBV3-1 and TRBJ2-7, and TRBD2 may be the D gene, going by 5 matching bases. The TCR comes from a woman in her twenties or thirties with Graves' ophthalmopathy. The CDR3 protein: CASSQEKFRGRYEQYF. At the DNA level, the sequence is TGTGCCAGCAGCCAAGAGAAGTTCCGGGGTCGCTACGAGCAGTACTTC.